This T cell receptor (beta chain) was identified during a study of blood T cell repertoires in COVID-19. For the study at large: Collection of acute and convalescent COVID-19 samples took place in the United States, Italy and Spain. Sources were T cells, B-cell-depleted T cells, or PBMCs; the material itself was cDNA or gDNA.

J was trimmed by 11 bases and V by 8 bases; bases with no gene match: 11. Germline-derived CDR1 and CDR2 are MNHEY and SVGAGI. This CDR3 region has 14 residues. Authors' processing steps: Reference gene primer amplification in the assay estimated nucleated cell counts. This table comes from immunoSEQ multiplex PCR, and its TCRdb copy is limited to in-frame clones, with some not included. V and J calls and clone size come straight from that table; D and trimming were deduced from the DNA. In the table there are about 50,000 clones, approximately 81% of which are singletons. Material for sequencing was peripheral blood. This sequence was found in a woman in her sixties with acute or convalescent COVID-19. The chain employs TRBV6-5 and TRBJ2-1, with 11 bases that match TRBD2. The CDR3 reads CASRLAGGLLQQFF. The CDR3 DNA reads as TGTGCCAGCCGGTTAGCGGGAGGGCTCCTCCAGCAGTTCTTC.